Following are 25 T cell receptor beta chains from one sample sequenced in a study of beta chain features in type 1 diabetes listed by TCRdb under 2018. Library preparation was by the immunoSEQ multiplex PCR assay. The entire amount of isolated RNA was reverse transcribed using the High Capacity cDNA Reverse Transcription Kit, so the sequenced TCRB transcripts were expressed ones. Drawn from immuneACCESS, this table holds only the in-frame rearrangements with V and J called that TCRdb kept. Clones are partly lost; checked studies trace under half to an unresolved V gene and leave the rest unexplained. This sample has around 500,000 clones in its table, and 9.5% to 12% of those were observed once. The ten largest clones capture more than 0.045% of the sample. The sequenced sample was naive CD4+ T cells from blood. The sample's cell subset or site label, decoded: true naive CD4+ T cells. Receptor source: a woman in her late teens or twenties in good health.

In its sample, this clone was seen a few times. This chain uses TRBV29-1 with TRBJ2-1, with D tentatively TRBD2 (5 bases). CDR1 and CDR2 (germline): SQVTM, ANQGSEA. The V end lost 5 bases, the J end lost 3 bases, and 11 bases lay between the germline ends. The CDR3 is made up of 13 amino acids. CDR3 sequence: CSVRGHDYNEQFF. The CDR3 DNA reads as TGCAGCGTTCGCGGGCACGACTACAATGAGCAGTTCTTC.

This clone was recorded a few times. The genes are TRBV23-1 and TRBJ2-1; 7 nucleotides line up with TRBD1. TRBV23-1 is identified as an open reading frame with a role that is uncertain. The CDR3 covers 15 residues. V lost 1 base to trimming and J lost 3 bases; unmatched junction nucleotides: 3. The CDR3 coding sequence is TGCGCCAGCAGTCAATACAGGGACAGCTACAATGAGCAGTTCTTC. It yields the protein CASSQYRDSYNEQFF.

V and J are TRBV7-9 and TRBJ2-3; the D is unclear. Germline CDR1 reads SEHNR; CDR2 reads FQNEAQ (reference sequence). The V end was cut by 5 bases, the J end by 10 bases, with 13 bases between. The CDR3 covers 12 residues. The CDR3, as DNA: TGTGCCAGCAGCATTTCGGGTTCAGCGCAGTATTTT. This codes for CASSISGSAQYF.

Of note for this clone: Other DNA sequences in this specimen translate into the identical CDR3. The chain combines TRBV7-9 with TRBJ2-5, with a possible D match to TRBD1 (6 bases). This CDR3 region has 13 residues. Trimming stripped 6 bases from V and 2 bases from J, with 10 bases between. Germline V gene data show CDR1 as SEHNR and CDR2 as FQNEAQ (reference sequence). CDR3 coding DNA: TGTGCCAGCAGTCGGACAGCGCAAGAGACCCAGTACTTC. This encodes CASSRTAQETQYF. Full variable domain (outside the CDR3, taken from reference TRBV7-9 and TRBJ2-5): DTGVSQNPRHKITKRGQNVTFRCDPISEHNRLYWYRQTLGQGPEFLTYFQNEAQLEKSRLLSDRFSAERPKGSFSTLEIQRTEQGDSAMYLCASSRTAQETQYFGPGTRLLVL.

V usage is TRBV5-1 and J usage is TRBJ2-4; D uncertain. V lost 3 bases to trimming and J lost 0 bases, with 4 bases between them. The CDR3 sequence is 13 residues long. Germline V gene sequence: CDR1 SGHRS, CDR2 YFSETQ. The CDR3 protein is CASSSLAKNIQYF. The CDR3 nucleotides read TGCGCCAGCAGCTCACTAGCCAAAAACATTCAGTACTTC.

This clone was seen only a few times. This chain connects TRBV5-1 to TRBJ2-7; 13 bases map to TRBD2. CDR3 length: 15 residues. Germline CDR1 and CDR2: SGHRS and YFSETQ. Trimming removed 4 bases from V and 6 bases from J; junction bases left unmatched: 7. The CDR3 spells CASSQRTSGSGEQYF. CDR3 nucleotide sequence: TGCGCCAGCAGCCAACGGACTAGCGGGAGCGGCGAGCAGTACTTC.

The chain recombines TRBV7-3 with TRBJ2-1; 7 bases match TRBD2. Germline V gene lookup returns CDR1 SGHTA and CDR2 FQGTGA. The CDR3 is made up of 15 amino acids. V lost 2 bases and J lost 5; bases outside the gene matches: 6. The CDR3: CASSLAAGLDNEQFF. Written as DNA, the CDR3 is TGTGCCAGCAGCTTAGCTGCAGGACTAGACAATGAGCAGTTCTTC.

This clone has just a few counts. This rearrangement joins TRBV9 to TRBJ2-7; 11 positions match TRBD2. There are 18 residues in the CDR3. V was pared by 3 bases and J by 6 bases, with 17 bases of the junction left unmatched. The germline V gene has CDR1 SGDLS and CDR2 YYNGEE. CDR3 loop: CASSALRGTSGSFREQYF. In nucleotides, the CDR3 is TGTGCCAGCAGCGCCCTCAGGGGTACTAGCGGGAGTTTCCGCGAGCAGTACTTC.

This clone came up a few times. The identical CDR3 is also encoded by other nucleotide sequences in the sample. V and J are TRBV2 and TRBJ1-5; D call uncertain. From germline, CDR1 is SNHLY and CDR2 FYNNEI. Trimming took 3 bases from V and 5 from J, leaving 5 bases between them. The CDR3 is 12 residues long. The CDR3 DNA reads as TGTGCCAGCAGTGAGGGCTATCAGCCCCAGCATTTT. Its protein is CASSEGYQPQHF.

This clone was counted only a few times. The V and J genes are TRBV27 and TRBJ2-7, with TRBD2 identical over 12 bases. The CDR3 runs 15 residues. V shed 5 bases and J 5 bases; nucleotides not matched to a gene: 7. Germline CDR1 and CDR2: MNHEY and SMNVEV (reference sequence). In nucleotides, the CDR3 is TGTGCCAGCAGTCTCTCTCGGACTAGCGGGAACGAGCAGTACTTC. As protein: CASSLSRTSGNEQYF.

The sample holds a few counts of this clone. The chain is built from TRBV27 and TRBJ2-6; D is tentatively TRBD1 or TRBD2 (5 bases each). The CDR3 is 15 amino acids. The V gene's germline CDR1 is MNHEY and CDR2 SMNVEV (reference sequence). The V end lost 4 bases, the J end lost 0 bases, and 7 bases lay between the germline ends. The CDR3 bases are TGTGCCAGCAGTTGGGGGTCCTCTGGGGCCAACGTCCTGACTTTC. Its protein product is CASSWGSSGANVLTF.

This clone was seen a handful of times. The J gene is TRBJ2-1, the V gene TRBV7-2, with D possibly matching TRBD2 (5 bases). The CDR3 runs to 14 residues. Germline CDR1 is SGHTA and CDR2 is FQGNSA. With 1 base removed from V and 8 bases from J, the gap between germline ends came to 12 bases. CDR3 DNA: TGTGCCAGCAGCTTAGATGTGAGGGTCGATGAGCAGTTCTTC. It codes for CASSLDVRVDEQFF.

This clone was detected a few times. The chain couples TRBV6-6 to TRBJ2-4; maybe TRBD1 (6 bases). Germline CDR1 MNHNY, CDR2 SVGAGI (reference sequence). Trimming cost V 2 bases and J 4 bases, with 9 bases left between them. This CDR3 is built from 14 residues. CDR3 bases: TGTGCCAGCAGTTACGGCGGACAGAAAAACATTCAGTACTTC. The encoded protein is CASSYGGQKNIQYF.

The V call is TRBV7-9, the J call TRBJ1-1; no reliable D call. The CDR3 runs 14 residues. Between the trimmed V and J ends, which lost 5 bases and 7 bases, there was a span of 17 bases. CDR1 and CDR2 from the germline V gene are SEHNR and FQNEAQ (reference sequence). CDR3: CASSPLPQTLEAFF. CDR3 nucleotides: TGTGCCAGCAGCCCCCTCCCTCAGACCCTTGAAGCTTTCTTT.

The V gene is TRBV29-1, the J gene TRBJ1-1; 7 bases line up with TRBD1. This CDR3 spans 12 amino acids. The germline CDR1 and CDR2 sequences are SQVTM and ANQGSEA. After removal of 6 bases from V and 1 base from J, the junction contained 2 bases not matched to a gene. The CDR3 region is CSVGQKNTEAFF. The CDR3, as DNA: TGCAGCGTGGGACAGAAGAACACTGAAGCTTTCTTT.

This chain connects TRBV7-9 to TRBJ2-5, with 12 bases fitting TRBD1. V gave up 5 bases and J gave up 5 bases; unmatched junction bases: 6. The CDR3 is 15 amino acids. CDR1 is SEHNR, CDR2 FQNEAQ, per germline (reference sequence). The CDR3 bases are TGTGCCAGCAGCGACCGGGACAGGGGGCGGGAGACCCAGTACTTC. This gives the protein CASSDRDRGRETQYF. Full variable domain (remainder filled in from reference TRBV7-9 and TRBJ2-5): DTGVSQNPRHKITKRGQNVTFRCDPISEHNRLYWYRQTLGQGPEFLTYFQNEAQLEKSRLLSDRFSAERPKGSFSTLEIQRTEQGDSAMYLCASSDRDRGRETQYFGPGTRLLVL.

The chain has TRBV30 and TRBJ2-1, with 8 bases matching TRBD2. Trimming took 3 bases from V and 9 from J; bases not matched to a gene: 10. Germline loops: CDR1 GTSNPN, CDR2 SVGIG (reference sequence). This CDR3 comprises 14 residues. The CDR3 spells CAWRNSGALSEQFF. As DNA, the CDR3 is TGTGCCTGGAGAAATAGCGGGGCACTTAGTGAGCAGTTCTTC.

This chain connects TRBV30 to TRBJ1-3; weak D call: TRBD1 (5 bases). V shed 2 bases and J shed 0 bases, with 8 bases lying between them. The CDR3 is 14 residues long. Germline V CDR1 and CDR2: GTSNPN, SVGIG (reference sequence). The CDR3, as DNA: TGTGCCTGGAGTTCAGGGTACTCTGGAAACACCATATATTTT. Its protein product is CAWSSGYSGNTIYF. The complete variable domain, with remaining parts taken from reference TRBV30 and TRBJ1-3, reads SQTIHQWPATLVQPVGSPLSLECTVEGTSNPNLYWYRQAAGRGLQLLFYSVGIGQISSEVPQNLSASRPQDRQFILSSKKLLLSDSGFYLCAWSSGYSGNTIYFGEGSWLTVV.

This clone turned up a few times. The genes are TRBV9 and TRBJ2-2; possibly TRBD1 for D (8 bases). The CDR3 is 18 amino acids. Trimming shortened V by 0 bases and J by 6 bases, and 21 bases separated the two germline ends. CDR1 is SGDLS, CDR2 YYNGEE, per germline. CDR3 region: CASSVGSRGRGSAGELFF. CDR3 bases: TGTGCCAGCAGCGTAGGCTCCAGGGGGCGCGGGAGTGCCGGGGAGCTGTTTTTT.

This clone was seen a few times. The chain has TRBV20-1 and TRBJ1-2; D perhaps matches TRBD1 (6 bases). V was cut by 3 bases and J by 9 bases, with 11 bases left in between. The CDR3 extends over 11 amino acids. CDR1 is DFQATT and CDR2 is SNEGSKA in the germline V gene (reference sequence). For the CDR3, the DNA is TGCAGTGCTAGGGCACAGGGTAGCTACACCTTC. Translating it yields CSARAQGSYTF.

This clone was recorded at least ten times. The CDR3 reads CAWSRGEQYF. The CDR3, as DNA: TGTGCCTGGAGTCGGGGCGAGCAGTACTTC. This chain links TRBV30 with TRBJ2-7, with TRBD2 as a possible D gene (5 bases). Deletions cut 2 bases from V and 6 bases from J, with 5 bases between. This CDR3 is 10 amino acids long. The germline V gene has CDR1 GTSNPN and CDR2 SVGIG (reference sequence).

The CDR3 DNA is TGCGCCAGCAGTCTACGGAGGGGAGGGTACGAGCAGTACGTC. Its protein is CASSLRRGGYEQYV. V is TRBV23-1 and J is TRBJ2-7, with TRBD2 identical over 7 bases. TRBV23-1 is an ORF for which the function is uncertain. Trimming at V came to 4 bases and at J to 4 bases, leaving 7 bases not matched to a gene. CDR3 length: 14 amino acids.

V usage is TRBV7-6 and J usage is TRBJ2-1, with a tentative D call TRBD1 (5 bases). Germline assignment: CDR1 SGHVS and CDR2 FNYEAQ. The CDR3 length is 15 residues. Trimming took off 0 bases at V and 7 bases at J, with 13 bases between the two ends. The CDR3 nucleotides are TGTGCCAGCAGCTTAGCGTACCAGGGTCTAAATGAGCAGTTCTTC. It is translated as CASSLAYQGLNEQFF.

This clone was observed once. The genes are TRBV11-3 and TRBJ2-7; no definite D call. The CDR3 runs to 14 residues. Trimming pared 3 bases from V and 0 bases from J, leaving 9 bases between. Germline V lookup: CDR1 SGHNT, CDR2 YENEEA. As DNA, the CDR3 is TGTGCCAGCAGCTTCGGCAGACTCTCCTACGAGCAGTACTTC. Encoded protein: CASSFGRLSYEQYF.

The CDR3 here is CASRASGDEEQYF. The CDR3 DNA is TGTGCCAGCAGGGCAAGCGGCGATGAGGAGCAGTACTTC. V is TRBV10-3 and J is TRBJ2-7; D is perhaps TRBD1 or TRBD2 (5 bases each). The CDR3 runs 13 residues. Trimming shortened V by 10 bases and J by 7 bases, and 20 bases separated the two germline ends. Germline V CDR1 and CDR2: ENHRY, SYGVKD.